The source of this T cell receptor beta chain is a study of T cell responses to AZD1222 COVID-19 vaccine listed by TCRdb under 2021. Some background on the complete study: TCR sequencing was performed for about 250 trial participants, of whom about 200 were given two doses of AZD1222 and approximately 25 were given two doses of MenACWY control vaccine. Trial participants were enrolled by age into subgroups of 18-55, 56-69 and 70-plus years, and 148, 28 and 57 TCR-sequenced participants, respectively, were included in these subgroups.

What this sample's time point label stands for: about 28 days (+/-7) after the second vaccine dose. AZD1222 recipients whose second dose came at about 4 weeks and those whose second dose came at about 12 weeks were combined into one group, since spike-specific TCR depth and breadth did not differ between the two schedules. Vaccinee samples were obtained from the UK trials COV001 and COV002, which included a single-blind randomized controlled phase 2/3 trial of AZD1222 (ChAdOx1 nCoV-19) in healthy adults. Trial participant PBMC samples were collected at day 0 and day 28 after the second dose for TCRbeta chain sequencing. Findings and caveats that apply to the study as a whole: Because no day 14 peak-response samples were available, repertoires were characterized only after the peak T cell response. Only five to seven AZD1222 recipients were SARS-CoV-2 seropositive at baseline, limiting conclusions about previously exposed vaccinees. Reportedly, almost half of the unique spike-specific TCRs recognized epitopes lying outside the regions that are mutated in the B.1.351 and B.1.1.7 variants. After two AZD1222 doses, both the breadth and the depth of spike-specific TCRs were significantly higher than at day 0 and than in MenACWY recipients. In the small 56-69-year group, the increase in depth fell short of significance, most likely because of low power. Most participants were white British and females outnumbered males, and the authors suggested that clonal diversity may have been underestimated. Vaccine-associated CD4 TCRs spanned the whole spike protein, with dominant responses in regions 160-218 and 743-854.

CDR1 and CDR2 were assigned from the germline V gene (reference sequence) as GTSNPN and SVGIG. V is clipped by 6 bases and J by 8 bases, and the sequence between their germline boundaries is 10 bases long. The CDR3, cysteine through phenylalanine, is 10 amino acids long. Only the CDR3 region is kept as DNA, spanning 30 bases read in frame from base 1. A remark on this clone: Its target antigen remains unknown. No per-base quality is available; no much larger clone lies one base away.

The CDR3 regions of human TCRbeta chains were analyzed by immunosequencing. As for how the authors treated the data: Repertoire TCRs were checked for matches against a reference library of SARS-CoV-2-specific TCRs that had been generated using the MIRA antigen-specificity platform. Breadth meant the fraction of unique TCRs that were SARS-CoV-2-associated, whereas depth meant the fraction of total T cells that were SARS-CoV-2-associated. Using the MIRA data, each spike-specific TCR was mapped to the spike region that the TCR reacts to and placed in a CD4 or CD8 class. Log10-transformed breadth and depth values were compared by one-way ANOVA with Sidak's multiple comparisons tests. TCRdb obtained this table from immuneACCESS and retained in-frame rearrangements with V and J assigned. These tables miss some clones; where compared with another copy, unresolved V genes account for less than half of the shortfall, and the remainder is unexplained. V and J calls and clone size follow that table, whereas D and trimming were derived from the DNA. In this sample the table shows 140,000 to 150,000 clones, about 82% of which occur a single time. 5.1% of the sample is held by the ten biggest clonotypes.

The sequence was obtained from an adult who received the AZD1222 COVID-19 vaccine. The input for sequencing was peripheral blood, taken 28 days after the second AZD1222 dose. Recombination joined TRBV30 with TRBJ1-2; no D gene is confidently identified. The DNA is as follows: TGTGCCTGTCTACGGGGAGGCTACACCTTC. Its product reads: CACLRGGYTF.